A single sample gave rise to the 19 T cell receptor beta chains below, sequenced in a study of cytomegalovirus exposure and HLA in healthy donors. Use of 60 Vbeta and 13 Jbeta primers characterized the PCR. The table came from immunoSEQ multiplex PCR; TCRdb's copy has only in-frame clones and leaves some out. The sample yields some 160,000 clones, 85% seen once. Sequencing was performed on PBMCs. The receptor source for this set is a young man in good health and CMV-seropositive.

V gene TRBV4-1 combines with J gene TRBJ2-7; TRBD2 is a possible D gene (6 bases). The CDR3 covers 14 residues. Germline V gene data show CDR1 as MGHRA and CDR2 as YSYEKL. V was shortened by 4 bases and J by 0 bases, with 10 bases between the two germline ends. The CDR3 coding sequence is TGCGCCAGCAGCCCGGAGGGCAGCTCCTACGAGCAGTACGTC. It encodes CASSPEGSSYEQYV.

The chain recombines TRBV25-1 with TRBJ2-1, with 14 bases fitting TRBD2. Per germline, CDR1 MGHDK and CDR2 SYGVNS. The CDR3 totals 14 residues. The junction had 2 bases not matched to a gene; V was cut back by 4 bases and J by 9 bases. CDR3 region: CASSGTSGRIEQFF. The CDR3 DNA follows: TGTGCCAGCAGTGGGACTAGCGGGAGGATTGAGCAGTTCTTC. The entire variable domain, with the rest obtained from reference TRBV25-1 and TRBJ2-1, is as follows: EADIYQTPRYLVIGTGKKITLECSQTMGHDKMYWYQQDPGMELHLIHYSYGVNSTEKGDLSSESTVSRIRTEHFPLTLESARPSHTSQYLCASSGTSGRIEQFFGPGTRLTVL.

This rearrangement joins TRBV10-1 to TRBJ2-1, with D possibly being TRBD1 (7 bases). CDR1 and CDR2 (germline): WNHNN, SYGVQD (reference sequence). Trimming shortened V by 6 bases and J by 9 bases, and 18 bases separated the two germline ends. This CDR3 is built from 14 residues. CDR3 sequence reads: CASRTWQGGGEQFF. The CDR3 bases are TGCGCCAGCAGAACTTGGCAGGGGGGTGGTGAGCAGTTCTTC.

The chain has TRBV7-2 and TRBJ1-2; 7 nucleotides line up with TRBD1. Unmatched junction bases numbered 11, after V lost 5 bases and J lost 8 bases. This CDR3 spans 14 amino acids. Germline CDR1 SGHTA, CDR2 FQGNSA. CDR3 sequence reads: CASSPSDRAGGYTF. DNA for the CDR3: TGTGCCAGCAGCCCATCCGACAGGGCTGGCGGCTACACCTTC.

This clone has more than one count but fewer than ten. The V call is TRBV27, the J call TRBJ1-1; TRBD1 aligns across 7 bases. The V and J ends lost 6 bases and 3 bases, in that order; junction bases with no gene match: 22. CDR3 length equals 19 residues. Germline CDR1 and CDR2: MNHEY and SMNVEV (reference sequence). CDR3 bases: TGTGCCAGCAGACCATTTGGAGACCCTCCGACAGGGAAGGACACTGAAGCTTTCTTT. Its translation is CASRPFGDPPTGKDTEAFF.

The chain links TRBV2 to TRBJ1-5; 8 positions match TRBD1. V gave up 6 bases and J gave up 1 base; unmatched junction bases: 5. Germline CDR1 SNHLY, CDR2 FYNNEI. CDR3 length: 15 residues. The CDR3 here is CASRGQGASNQPQHF. The CDR3 nucleotides read TGTGCCAGCAGGGGGCAGGGGGCAAGCAATCAGCCCCAGCATTTT. Combining the CDR3 with reference TRBV2 and TRBJ1-5 gives the whole variable domain EPEVTQTPSHQVTQMGQEVILRCVPISNHLYFYWYRQILGQKVEFLVSFYNNEISEKSEIFDDQFSVERPDGSNFTLKIRSTKLEDSAMYFCASRGQGASNQPQHFGDGTRLSIL.

This clone was seen just once. The chain carries TRBV6-1 and TRBJ2-3, with 7 bases fitting TRBD1. V was pared by 0 bases and J by 2 bases, with 2 bases of the junction left unmatched. The CDR3 extends over 15 amino acids. CDR1 and CDR2 from the germline V gene are MNHNS and SASEGT. The CDR3 DNA reads TGTGCCAGCAGTGAAGCGACAGGGAACACAGATACGCAGTATTTT. Amino acids: CASSEATGNTDTQYF.

V gene TRBV6-6 combines with J gene TRBJ2-1; D perhaps matches TRBD2 (5 bases). V lost 2 bases and J 3 bases, leaving 11 bases between the germline ends. The CDR3 consists of 15 residues. Germline assignment: CDR1 MNHNY and CDR2 SVGAGI (reference sequence). CDR3: CASSYGPSSYNEQFF. The CDR3 coding sequence is TGTGCCAGCAGTTACGGGCCTAGCAGCTACAATGAGCAGTTCTTC.

This chain links TRBV7-9 with TRBJ1-2, with 7 bases that match TRBD1. Germline assignment: CDR1 SEHNR and CDR2 FQNEAQ (reference sequence). V lost 3 bases to trimming and J lost 4 bases; unmatched junction nucleotides: 2. The CDR3 is made up of 13 amino acids. The CDR3 spells CASSFSGGYGYTF. CDR3 nucleotide sequence: TGTGCCAGCAGCTTCTCAGGGGGCTATGGCTACACCTTC.

The chain has TRBV19 and TRBJ1-5; 7 positions match TRBD1. The CDR3 runs 14 residues. Germline V gives CDR1 LNHDA, CDR2 SQIVND (reference sequence). The V and J ends lost 9 bases and 3 bases, in that order; junction bases with no gene match: 8. Here the CDR3 reads CASNKTGLNQPQHF. Written as DNA, the CDR3 is TGTGCCAGCAACAAGACAGGGCTCAATCAGCCCCAGCATTTT.

In this sample, this clone turned up a few times. For the CDR3, the DNA is TGTGCCAGCAGTCCCCAGGGCACTAACACAGATACGCAGTATTTT. It codes for CASSPQGTNTDTQYF. This chain uses TRBV2 with TRBJ2-3; D may be TRBD1 (5 bases). Trimming left V 5 bases short and J 2 bases short, with 14 bases between. This CDR3 comprises 15 residues. CDR1 and CDR2 (germline): SNHLY, FYNNEI.

Of note for this clone: Lacking the conserved final phenylalanine or tryptophan, this CDR3 likely reflects a read error. No DNA is shown, since the ends of the CDR3 on it are uncertain; the CDR3 is the one TCRdb lists. This chain joins TRBV6-1 and TRBJ1-1; no DNA check was done on the table's D call, TRBD1. Germline assignment: CDR1 MNHNS and CDR2 SASEGT. The CDR3 spans 8 amino acids, including both terminal residues. The CDR3 here is CASSGHQI.

The J gene is TRBJ2-1, the V gene TRBV7-3, with D tentatively TRBD2 (6 bases). Trimming removed 2 bases at V and 14 bases at J, with 25 bases between. Germline V CDR1 and CDR2: SGHTA, FQGTGA. The CDR3 runs to 16 residues. The CDR3 sequence: CASSLGDGSGSIFKFF. DNA for the CDR3: TGTGCCAGCAGCTTAGGGGATGGTAGCGGCTCCATTTTTAAGTTCTTC.

V is TRBV7-6 and J is TRBJ1-4, with TRBD1 matching 9 bases. Germline V lookup: CDR1 SGHVS, CDR2 FNYEAQ. This CDR3 has 16 residues. V lost 5 bases, J lost 7 bases, and 11 bases stayed unmatched. CDR3 residues: CASSGTGRGLGEKLFF. The CDR3 DNA is TGTGCCAGCAGCGGGACAGGGAGGGGATTAGGTGAAAAACTGTTTTTT.

The chain combines TRBV5-6 with TRBJ1-4; maybe TRBD1 (5 bases). The CDR3 is made up of 14 amino acids. Trimming shortened V by 0 bases and J by 3 bases, and 6 bases separated the two germline ends. Germline V gene sequence: CDR1 SGHDT, CDR2 YYEEEE. DNA of the CDR3: TGTGCCAGCAGCTTGGGACAGCCTAATGAAAAACTGTTTTTT. Protein sequence: CASSLGQPNEKLFF.

The chain combines TRBV5-6 with TRBJ2-6; D is perhaps TRBD2 (5 bases). Per the germline V gene, CDR1 is SGHDT and CDR2 is YYEEEE. The CDR3 spans 14 residues. Trimming took 4 bases from V and 4 from J, leaving 9 bases between them. CDR3 loop: CASSTTTGANVLTF. Here the CDR3 DNA reads TGTGCCAGCAGCACGACTACCGGGGCCAACGTCCTGACTTTC.

This chain connects TRBV6-4 to TRBJ2-3, with D possibly TRBD2 on 5 matching bases. Germline CDR1 and CDR2: MRHNA and SNTAGT. Deletions cut 3 bases from V and 1 base from J, with 8 bases between. The CDR3 runs 14 residues. The DNA for the CDR3 is TGTGCCAGCAGTGAGGGAGCGGGCACAGATACGCAGTATTTT. Translated: CASSEGAGTDTQYF.

The chain joins TRBV7-9 to TRBJ1-1, with TRBD1 identical over 10 bases. Trimming at V came to 5 bases and at J to 7 bases, leaving 7 bases not matched to a gene. In germline, CDR1 is SEHNR, CDR2 FQNEAQ (reference sequence). The length of the CDR3 is 14 residues. CDR3 sequence reads: CASSQDRGIGEAFF. In DNA, the CDR3 is TGTGCCAGCAGCCAGGACAGGGGGATCGGTGAAGCTTTCTTT.

The J gene is TRBJ2-2, the V gene TRBV4-1, with no clear D. The germline V gene encodes CDR1 MGHRA and CDR2 YSYEKL. The CDR3 sequence is 13 residues long. Trimming pared 0 bases from V and 13 bases from J, leaving 12 bases between. CDR3 residues: CASSQERDLGLFF. DNA for the CDR3: TGCGCCAGCAGCCAAGAAAGAGACTTGGGGCTGTTTTTT.